Only a few counts were recorded for the clone carrying this T cell receptor (beta chain). This record belongs to a study of blood T cell repertoires in COVID-19. Across the study: Acute and convalescent COVID-19 samples came from the United States, Italy and Spain. In each case, the material was cDNA or gDNA derived from T cells, B-cell-depleted T cells, or PBMCs.

The CDR3 extends over 17 amino acids. With 2 bases clipped from V and 2 bases from J, the junction kept 9 bases outside the gene matches. Germline CDR1 and CDR2: MNHEY and SMNVEV (reference sequence). Per the authors' pipeline: Reference gene primer amplification in the assay estimated nucleated cell counts. The method was immunoSEQ multiplex PCR; TCRdb's version includes in-frame clones alone and lacks a portion of them. D and trimming were read from the DNA, whereas the V and J calls and clone size are those reported in that table. Among fewer than 300,000 clones listed, over 70% were seen once. This clonotype was obtained from a man older than 75 with acute or convalescent COVID-19. Sequences were obtained from peripheral blood. The chain recombines TRBV27 with TRBJ2-1; 7 nucleotides line up with TRBD1. This CDR3 reads CASSLGLQGQPYNEQFF. The CDR3 DNA follows: TGTGCCAGCAGTTTAGGATTGCAGGGACAGCCCTACAATGAGCAGTTCTTC.